One and the same sample provided the 5 T cell receptor beta chains below, sequenced in a study of blood T cell repertoires in COVID-19 (dated by TCRdb to about 2020). Libraries were built with the immunoSEQ multiplex PCR assay. This is the immuneACCESS table as TCRdb keeps it, with only in-frame sequences that have V and J called. A part of the clones is gone; compared with another copy, unresolved V genes explain less than half, and the rest is unexplained. A total of around 300,000 clones appear in this sample, 70% to 90% of them only once. Of the sample, 9.5% to 12% falls within the top ten clones. The sample taken for sequencing was peripheral blood. All receptors come from a woman aged 65 to 85 with acute or convalescent COVID-19.

This clone came up once. The chain has TRBV2 and TRBJ1-5; TRBD1 might be the D (6 bases). Germline V gives CDR1 SNHLY, CDR2 FYNNEI. CDR3 length: 15 amino acids. V lost 2 bases and J 6 bases, leaving 14 bases between the germline ends. This CDR3 reads CASSERNRAGQPQHF. The CDR3 nucleotides read TGTGCCAGCAGTGAAAGAAACAGGGCTGGTCAGCCCCAGCATTTT.

The chain employs TRBV5-1 and TRBJ1-1, with 7 bases fitting TRBD1. The CDR3 spans 14 residues. V lost 4 bases and J lost 3; bases outside the gene matches: 6. The germline V gene has CDR1 SGHRS and CDR2 YFSETQ. Here the CDR3 reads CASSPHRGDTEAFF. As DNA, the CDR3 is TGCGCCAGCAGCCCTCACAGGGGCGACACTGAAGCTTTCTTT.

Only a few counts were recorded for this clone. V gene TRBV12-5 combines with J gene TRBJ1-5; 7 positions match TRBD1. Germline V gives CDR1 LGHNT, CDR2 FRNRAP. CDR3 length: 15 residues. J lost 4 bases, V lost 5 bases, and 8 bases had no gene match. The CDR3 nucleotides read TGTGCTAGTGGTGGCTGGGACAGCAAGAATCAGCCCCAGCATTTT. Residues: CASGGWDSKNQPQHF.

The genes are TRBV9 and TRBJ2-5, with D possibly TRBD2 on 6 matching bases. Trimming shortened V by 2 bases and J by 5 bases, and 10 bases separated the two germline ends. Germline values: CDR1 SGDLS, CDR2 YYNGEE. This CDR3 comprises 13 residues. CDR3 coding DNA: TGTGCCAGCAGCGTGCTGGGGGGTGAGACCCAGTACTTC. This sequence encodes CASSVLGGETQYF. The full variable domain, in which reference TRBV9 and TRBJ2-5 provide the parts outside the CDR3, is DSGVTQTPKHLITATGQRVTLRCSPRSGDLSVYWYQQSLDQGLQFLIQYYNGEERAKGNILERFSAQQFPDLHSELNLSSLELGDSALYFCASSVLGGETQYFGPGTRLLVL.

The CDR3: CASSADYYEQYF. In DNA form, the CDR3 reads TGCGCCAGCAGCGCGGACTACTACGAGCAGTACTTC. V gene TRBV5-1 combines with J gene TRBJ2-7; D is perhaps TRBD2 (6 bases). Germline V gene lookup returns CDR1 SGHRS and CDR2 YFSETQ. The CDR3 loop spans 12 amino acids. V was clipped by 4 bases and J by 3 bases, with 8 bases between them.